A few counts support the clone carrying this T cell receptor beta chain. Participants were aged 18 to 89 years, lived in over 20 US areas, and enrolled virtually. Participants were placed into cohorts based on the clinical history they reported. Sequenced by immunoSEQ multiplex PCR; TCRdb stores in-frame clones only, minus some. The sample records approximately 300,000 clones, under 90% being singletons. Germline V gene lookup returns CDR1 SNHLY and CDR2 FYNNEI. Deletions cut 8 bases from V and 8 bases from J, with 16 bases between. The CDR3 is 13 amino acids. This sample is drawn from a study of blood T cell repertoires in COVID-19. About the study: PBMCs, B-cell-depleted T cells, or T cells were the source of the cDNA or gDNA that made up the material.

The V call is TRBV2, the J call TRBJ1-5, with D maybe TRBD1 (5 bases). This clonotype was sampled from a man aged 25 to 40 who had recovered from COVID-19. Sequenced: PBMCs or T cells enriched from blood (not recorded which). The CDR3 here is CASGGREVEPQHF. The DNA for the CDR3 is TGTGCCAGCGGGGGGAGGGAAGTGGAGCCCCAGCATTTT.